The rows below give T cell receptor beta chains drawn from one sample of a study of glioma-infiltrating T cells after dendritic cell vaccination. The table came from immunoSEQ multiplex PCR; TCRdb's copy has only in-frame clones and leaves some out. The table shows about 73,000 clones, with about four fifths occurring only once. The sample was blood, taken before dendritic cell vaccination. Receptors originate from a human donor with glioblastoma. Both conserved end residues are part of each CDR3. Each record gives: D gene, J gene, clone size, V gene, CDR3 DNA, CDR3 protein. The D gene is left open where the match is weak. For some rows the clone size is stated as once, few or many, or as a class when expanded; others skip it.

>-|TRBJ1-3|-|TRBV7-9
TGTGCCAGCAGGCATCCAAACGGGGGAGACACCATATATTTT
CASRHPNGGDTIYF
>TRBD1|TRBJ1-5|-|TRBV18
TGTGCCAGCTCACCAGCAGGGGGAAGGGAGCCCCAGCATTTT
CASSPAGGREPQHF
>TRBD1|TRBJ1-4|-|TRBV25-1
TGTGCCAGCAGTGAATTCATAGGGGGCGACGAAAAACTGTTTTTT
CASSEFIGGDEKLFF
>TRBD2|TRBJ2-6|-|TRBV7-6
TGTGCCAGCAGCTTATTAGTAGCGGGTACTTCTGGGGCCAACGTCCTGACTTTC
CASSLLVAGTSGANVLTF
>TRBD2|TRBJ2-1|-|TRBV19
TGTGCCAGTAGTGAGACTAGCGGGAGTTTGAACAATGAGCAGTTCTTC
CASSETSGSLNNEQFF
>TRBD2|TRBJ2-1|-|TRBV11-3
TGTGCCAGCAGCTCAGGACTAGCGGGAGCTCGGCAGTTCTTC
CASSSGLAGARQFF
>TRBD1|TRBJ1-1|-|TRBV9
TGTGCCAGCAGCGTGCAGGGGGCCGAGACTGAAGCTTTCTTT
CASSVQGAETEAFF
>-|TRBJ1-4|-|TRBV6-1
TGTGCCAGCAGTGGCCGACAGGCAGGGAATGAAAAACTGTTTTTT
CASSGRQAGNEKLFF
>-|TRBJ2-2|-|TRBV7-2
TGTGCCAGCAGCTTATCTTCGAACACCGGGGAGCTGTTTTTT
CASSLSSNTGELFF
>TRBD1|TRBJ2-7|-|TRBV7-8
TGTGCCAGCAGCTTCCCCATACAGGGGGAAAACGAGCAGTACTTC
CASSFPIQGENEQYF
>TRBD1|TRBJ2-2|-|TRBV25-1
TGTGCCAGCATAGCCCAACCGGGACAGGGCGGCACCGGGGAGCTGTTTTTT
CASIAQPGQGGTGELFF
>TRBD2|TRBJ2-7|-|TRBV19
TGTGCCAGTAGTAAGACCGGGACTAGCGGAGAATACGAGCAGTACTTC
CASSKTGTSGEYEQYF
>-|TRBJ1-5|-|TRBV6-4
TGTGCCAGCAGCAGGGAGGAGAGGCAGCCCCAGCATTTT
CASSREERQPQHF
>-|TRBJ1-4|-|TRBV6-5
TGTGCCAGCTCAGAAGGGGCGCGGAGTGAAAAACTGTTTTTT
CASSEGARSEKLFF
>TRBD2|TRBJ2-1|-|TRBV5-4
TGTGCCAGCAGGGTTGGACTAGCGGGATTTAGCTCCTACAATGAGCAGTTCTTC
CASRVGLAGFSSYNEQFF
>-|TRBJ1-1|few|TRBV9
TGTGCCAGCAGCGTAGGATTTCGGGGGGAAAGGGAAGCTTTCTTT
CASSVGFRGEREAFF
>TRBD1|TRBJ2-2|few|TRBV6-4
TGTGCCAGCAGTGTGGCAGGGGGGAACACCGGGGAGCTGTTTTTT
CASSVAGGNTGELFF
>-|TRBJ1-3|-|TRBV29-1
TGCAGCGTCGTATGGGGGGACGGCTGGACGGACACCATATATTTT
CSVVWGDGWTDTIYF
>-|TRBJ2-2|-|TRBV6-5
TGTGCCAGCAGGGGCCTGGGCGGGGAGCTGTTTTTT
CASRGLGGELFF
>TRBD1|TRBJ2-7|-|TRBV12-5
TGTGCTAGTGGTTTGGGAGCAGACAGGGTCTACGAGCAGTACTTC
CASGLGADRVYEQYF